These T cell receptor beta chains were read from a single sample in a study of T cells in Graves' hyperthyroidism and ophthalmopathy. TCRdb re-derived calls from the multiplex PCR reads in MiXCR, one entry per CDR3 protein. The sample has 650,000 to 700,000 distinct CDR3 sequences, approximately 15% seen once; the top ten hold about 14%. The sample consisted of blood. Receptors were obtained from a man aged 50 or older with Graves' hyperthyroidism. Both conserved end residues are part of each CDR3. D genes are given only for firm matches. Where a row states a size, it is once, few, many or the class of an expanded clone; other rows omit it.

CDR3 protein: CATSQLAGDEQFF
CDR3 DNA: TGTGCCACCAGCCAGCTAGCGGGAGATGAGCAGTTCTTC
V gene: TRBV15
D gene: TRBD2
clone size: NA
J gene: TRBJ2-1

CDR3 protein: CASSYSLGPDTQYF
CDR3 DNA: TGTGCCAGCAGTTACTCGTTGGGACCAGATACGCAGTATTTT
V gene: TRBV6-6
D gene: NA
clone size: few
J gene: TRBJ2-3

CDR3 protein: CASSQGLAVEETQYF
CDR3 DNA: TGTGCCAGCAGCCAGGGGCTAGCGGTCGAAGAGACCCAGTACTTC
V gene: TRBV9
D gene: NA
clone size: many
J gene: TRBJ2-5

CDR3 protein: CASSYSGQAFSTDTQYF
CDR3 DNA: TGTGCCAGCAGTTACTCGGGTCAGGCCTTTAGCACAGATACGCAGTATTTT
V gene: TRBV6-6
D gene: NA
clone size: many
J gene: TRBJ2-3

CDR3 protein: CAISESRTDQPQHF
CDR3 DNA: TGTGCCATCAGTGAGTCGAGGACAGATCAGCCCCAGCATTTT
V gene: TRBV10-3
D gene: NA
clone size: NA
J gene: TRBJ1-5

CDR3 protein: CASSLSGSKYEQYF
CDR3 DNA: TGTGCCAGCAGTTTATCCGGGAGTAAGTACGAGCAGTACTTC
V gene: TRBV12-3/TRBV12-4
D gene: NA
clone size: many
J gene: TRBJ2-7

CDR3 protein: CASGDTGGSEAQHF
CDR3 DNA: TGTGCTAGTGGGGACACAGGTGGGTCAGAGGCCCAGCATTTT
V gene: TRBV12-5
D gene: NA
clone size: many
J gene: TRBJ1-5

CDR3 protein: CASSRRDKETQYF
CDR3 DNA: TGTGCCAGCAGTCGCAGGGACAAGGAGACCCAGTACTTC
V gene: TRBV2
D gene: NA
clone size: many
J gene: TRBJ2-5

CDR3 protein: CASSPNERGNFEQYF
CDR3 DNA: TGTGCCAGCAGCCCCAACGAGAGGGGGAACTTCGAGCAGTACTTC
V gene: TRBV9
D gene: NA
clone size: many
J gene: TRBJ2-7

CDR3 protein: CASRGLAIEQYF
CDR3 DNA: TGCGCCAGCAGGGGACTAGCGATTGAGCAGTACTTC
V gene: TRBV10-1
D gene: TRBD2
clone size: few
J gene: TRBJ2-7

CDR3 protein: CAWSVRLGGTEAFF
CDR3 DNA: TGTGCCTGGAGTGTACGATTGGGAGGCACTGAAGCTTTCTTT
V gene: TRBV30
D gene: NA
clone size: many
J gene: TRBJ1-1

CDR3 protein: CASSHSRGGYGYTF
CDR3 DNA: TGTGCCAGCAGCCACTCAAGGGGGGGCTATGGCTACACCTTC
V gene: TRBV14
D gene: NA
clone size: few
J gene: TRBJ1-2

CDR3 protein: CASRTSGGGSEAFF
CDR3 DNA: TGTGCCAGCAGGACCTCAGGGGGCGGGTCTGAAGCTTTCTTT
V gene: TRBV2
D gene: TRBD1
clone size: many
J gene: TRBJ1-1

CDR3 protein: CASSLRQIPYINYGYTF
CDR3 DNA: TGTGCCAGCAGTTTAAGGCAGATTCCCTACATAAACTATGGCTACACCTTC
V gene: TRBV27
D gene: NA
clone size: many
J gene: TRBJ1-2

CDR3 protein: CASSYSLRSRDYGYTF
CDR3 DNA: TGTGCCAGCAGTTACAGCTTGAGGTCCCGGGACTATGGCTACACCTTC
V gene: TRBV6-6
D gene: NA
clone size: many
J gene: TRBJ1-2

CDR3 protein: CASSLAYGANTQYF
CDR3 DNA: TGTGCCAGCAGCTTAGCGTATGGGGCAAATACGCAGTATTTT
V gene: TRBV7-2
D gene: NA
clone size: NA
J gene: TRBJ2-3

CDR3 protein: CSVAGETGANVLTF
CDR3 DNA: TGCAGCGTTGCAGGGGAAACTGGGGCCAACGTCCTGACTTTC
V gene: TRBV29-1
D gene: NA
clone size: few
J gene: TRBJ2-6

CDR3 protein: CASLWNYEQYF
CDR3 DNA: TGTGCCAGCCTATGGAACTACGAGCAGTACTTC
V gene: TRBV25-1
D gene: NA
clone size: NA
J gene: TRBJ2-7

CDR3 protein: CASSLSGSGLGNEQFF
CDR3 DNA: TGTGCCAGCAGCTTAAGCGGTTCGGGACTAGGTAATGAGCAGTTCTTC
V gene: TRBV7-9
D gene: TRBD2
clone size: few
J gene: TRBJ2-1

CDR3 protein: CASSSRGVAGVYNEQFF
CDR3 DNA: TGTGCCAGCAGCTCCCGAGGGGTAGCGGGGGTCTACAATGAGCAGTTCTTC
V gene: TRBV12-3/TRBV12-4
D gene: TRBD2
clone size: many
J gene: TRBJ2-1

CDR3 protein: CASSEVIAEEDEQFF
CDR3 DNA: TGTGCCAGCAGTGAGGTAATAGCGGAAGAAGATGAGCAGTTCTTC
V gene: TRBV2
D gene: NA
clone size: once
J gene: TRBJ2-1

CDR3 protein: CASSVGRDSNEKLFF
CDR3 DNA: TGTGCCAGCAGCGTAGGAAGGGATTCTAATGAAAAACTGTTTTTT
V gene: TRBV9
D gene: NA
clone size: many
J gene: TRBJ1-4

CDR3 protein: CASSESRLRDDYNEQFF
CDR3 DNA: TGCGCCAGCAGTGAGTCTAGGCTCCGAGACGACTACAATGAGCAGTTCTTC
V gene: TRBV10-2
D gene: NA
clone size: few
J gene: TRBJ2-1

CDR3 protein: CASSSVGDEAPDTQYF
CDR3 DNA: TGTGCCAGCAGTAGCGTAGGGGACGAGGCGCCCGATACGCAGTATTTT
V gene: TRBV2
D gene: NA
clone size: NA
J gene: TRBJ2-3

CDR3 protein: CAISESSGGQPQHF
CDR3 DNA: TGTGCCATCAGTGAGTCCAGTGGAGGTCAGCCCCAGCATTTT
V gene: TRBV10-3
D gene: NA
clone size: NA
J gene: TRBJ1-5

CDR3 protein: CASRPTALNEQFF
CDR3 DNA: TGTGCCAGCAGGCCCACAGCATTAAATGAGCAGTTCTTC
V gene: TRBV13
D gene: NA
clone size: many
J gene: TRBJ2-1

CDR3 protein: CASSWFVRAENTEAFF
CDR3 DNA: TGTGCCAGCAGCTGGTTTGTGAGGGCAGAGAACACTGAAGCTTTCTTT
V gene: TRBV7-9
D gene: NA
clone size: many
J gene: TRBJ1-1

CDR3 protein: CASSQDNRVNSPLHF
CDR3 DNA: TGTGCCAGCAGCCAAGATAACAGGGTTAATTCACCCCTCCACTTT
V gene: TRBV3-1
D gene: NA
clone size: NA
J gene: TRBJ1-6

CDR3 protein: CSARDIQVTGELFF
CDR3 DNA: TGCAGTGCAAGGGACATCCAGGTGACCGGGGAGCTGTTTTTT
V gene: TRBV20-1
D gene: NA
clone size: NA
J gene: TRBJ2-2

CDR3 protein: CASVTGNTEAFF
CDR3 DNA: TGTGCCAGTGTAACAGGGAACACTGAAGCTTTCTTT
V gene: TRBV6-1
D gene: NA
clone size: NA
J gene: TRBJ1-1

CDR3 protein: CAWVSAGELFF
CDR3 DNA: TGTGCCTGGGTTTCCGCCGGGGAGCTGTTTTTT
V gene: TRBV30
D gene: NA
clone size: many
J gene: TRBJ2-2

CDR3 protein: CASLPGANTGELFF
CDR3 DNA: TGTGCCAGCCTGCCGGGGGCGAACACCGGGGAGCTGTTTTTT
V gene: TRBV6-1
D gene: NA
clone size: few
J gene: TRBJ2-2

CDR3 protein: CASIQGLAGVGAYEQYF
CDR3 DNA: TGTGCCAGCATCCAGGGGCTAGCGGGAGTTGGGGCTTACGAGCAGTACTTC
V gene: TRBV11-2
D gene: TRBD2
clone size: many
J gene: TRBJ2-7

CDR3 protein: CASSLRRDSTQETQYF
CDR3 DNA: TGTGCCAGCAGCTTACGACGGGACAGCACACAAGAGACCCAGTACTTC
V gene: TRBV11-2
D gene: TRBD1
clone size: NA
J gene: TRBJ2-5

CDR3 protein: CASSFVSLNTEAFF
CDR3 DNA: TGTGCCAGCAGCTTTGTCAGTCTGAACACTGAAGCTTTCTTT
V gene: TRBV11-2
D gene: NA
clone size: NA
J gene: TRBJ1-1

CDR3 protein: CASSQEGLAGYNEQFF
CDR3 DNA: TGTGCCAGCAGCCAAGAGGGACTAGCGGGGTACAATGAGCAGTTCTTC
V gene: TRBV3-1
D gene: TRBD2
clone size: many
J gene: TRBJ2-1

CDR3 protein: CSVLTDRSFTNYGYTF
CDR3 DNA: TGCAGCGTGCTGACAGACCGATCGTTTACTAACTATGGCTACACCTTC
V gene: TRBV29-1
D gene: NA
clone size: few
J gene: TRBJ1-2

CDR3 protein: CASDGGGNIQYF
CDR3 DNA: TGTGCCAGCGATGGCGGAGGAAACATTCAGTACTTC
V gene: TRBV7-2
D gene: NA
clone size: many
J gene: TRBJ2-4

CDR3 protein: CASSRTSGSHNEQFF
CDR3 DNA: TGTGCCAGCAGTAGGACTAGCGGGAGCCACAATGAGCAGTTCTTC
V gene: TRBV2
D gene: TRBD2
clone size: NA
J gene: TRBJ2-1

CDR3 protein: CATSRGPGRSNTGELFF
CDR3 DNA: TGTGCCACCAGCAGAGGCCCGGGACGGTCGAACACCGGGGAGCTGTTTTTT
V gene: TRBV15
D gene: NA
clone size: many
J gene: TRBJ2-2

CDR3 protein: CASRIGQGLNTEAFF
CDR3 DNA: TGTGCCAGCAGAATCGGACAGGGACTGAACACTGAAGCTTTCTTT
V gene: TRBV6-1
D gene: TRBD1
clone size: many
J gene: TRBJ1-1

CDR3 protein: CAWSSQGYYGYTF
CDR3 DNA: TGTGCCTGGAGTTCCCAGGGGTACTATGGCTACACCTTC
V gene: TRBV30
D gene: NA
clone size: many
J gene: TRBJ1-2

CDR3 protein: CASSEYGQDNSPLHF
CDR3 DNA: TGTGCCAGCAGTGAATACGGGCAGGATAATTCACCCCTCCACTTT
V gene: TRBV2
D gene: NA
clone size: many
J gene: TRBJ1-6

CDR3 protein: CASSFVIPGQYNEQYF
CDR3 DNA: TGTGCCAGCAGTTTTGTCATCCCCGGACAGTACAACGAGCAGTACTTC
V gene: TRBV27
D gene: NA
clone size: many
J gene: TRBJ2-7

CDR3 protein: CASSLRPWEGYGYTF
CDR3 DNA: TGTGCCAGCAGTTTGCGCCCGTGGGAAGGCTATGGCTACACCTTC
V gene: TRBV12-3/TRBV12-4
D gene: NA
clone size: many
J gene: TRBJ1-2

CDR3 protein: CASSLIEGLAKNIQYF
CDR3 DNA: TGTGCCAGCAGTTTGATAGAGGGTCTAGCCAAAAACATTCAGTACTTC
V gene: TRBV28
D gene: NA
clone size: many
J gene: TRBJ2-4

CDR3 protein: CASSHRDRVFPDTQYF
CDR3 DNA: TGTGCCAGCAGTCACCGGGACAGGGTCTTCCCAGATACGCAGTATTTT
V gene: TRBV2
D gene: TRBD1
clone size: many
J gene: TRBJ2-3

CDR3 protein: CASSQVHEEGLMNTEAFF
CDR3 DNA: TGCGCCAGCAGCCAAGTCCATGAGGAGGGGCTCATGAACACTGAAGCTTTCTTT
V gene: TRBV4-3
D gene: NA
clone size: NA
J gene: TRBJ1-1

CDR3 protein: CASSLDTDIYGYTF
CDR3 DNA: TGTGCCAGCAGTCTGGACACAGATATCTATGGCTACACCTTC
V gene: TRBV6-1
D gene: NA
clone size: many
J gene: TRBJ1-2

CDR3 protein: CASTDETGLYGYTF
CDR3 DNA: TGTGCCAGTACCGACGAGACAGGTTTATATGGCTACACCTTC
V gene: TRBV19
D gene: NA
clone size: NA
J gene: TRBJ1-2

CDR3 protein: CAGQESTDTQYF
CDR3 DNA: TGTGCTGGGCAGGAGAGCACAGATACGCAGTATTTT
V gene: TRBV11-2
D gene: NA
clone size: many
J gene: TRBJ2-3

CDR3 protein: CASSPRNSNQPQHF
CDR3 DNA: TGTGCCAGCAGTCCCAGGAATAGCAATCAGCCCCAGCATTTT
V gene: TRBV28
D gene: NA
clone size: NA
J gene: TRBJ1-5

CDR3 protein: CASRSSGQAGEQYF
CDR3 DNA: TGTGCCAGCAGGTCTTCGGGACAGGCAGGCGAGCAGTACTTC
V gene: TRBV28
D gene: TRBD1
clone size: NA
J gene: TRBJ2-7

CDR3 protein: CASSLDVGPEQYF
CDR3 DNA: TGCGCCAGCAGCTTGGATGTTGGTCCCGAGCAGTACTTC
V gene: TRBV5-1
D gene: NA
clone size: NA
J gene: TRBJ2-7